This is a list of T cell receptor beta chains from one sample in a study of T cells in narcolepsy. Some clones are missing from TCRdb's copy, which holds only in-frame ones; the method was immunoSEQ multiplex PCR. The sample lists roughly 25,000 clones; approximately 85% were seen once. The specimen was CD45RA- memory CD4+ T cells from PBMCs. The source of these receptors is a human donor with narcolepsy. Both conserved end residues are part of each CDR3. Each record gives: CDR3 length, clone size, D gene, V gene, J gene, CDR3 protein, CDR3 DNA. A D gene is named only where the DNA matches it firmly. The size entry is marked missing in some rows and otherwise reads once, few, many or a size class.

len: 16; abundance: -; d_gene: TRBD2; v_gene: TRBV11-2; j_gene: TRBJ2-1; CDR3aa: CASSLGAGGRNNEQFF; CDR3nt: TGTGCCAGCAGCTTAGGAGCGGGAGGGAGAAACAATGAGCAGTTCTTC
len: 16; abundance: -; d_gene: TRBD2; v_gene: TRBV10-1; j_gene: TRBJ2-7; CDR3aa: CASKPAIAGESYEQYF; CDR3nt: TGCGCCAGCAAGCCTGCCATAGCGGGAGAGTCCTACGAGCAGTACTTC
len: 15; abundance: -; d_gene: -; v_gene: TRBV6-5; j_gene: TRBJ2-6; CDR3aa: CASSYQGPGANVLTF; CDR3nt: TGTGCCAGCAGCTATCAGGGCCCTGGGGCCAACGTCCTGACTTTC
len: 15; abundance: -; d_gene: -; v_gene: TRBV6-5; j_gene: TRBJ1-6; CDR3aa: CASRTGTRSNSPLHF; CDR3nt: TGTGCCAGCAGGACCGGGACAAGAAGTAATTCACCCCTCCACTTT
len: 13; abundance: -; d_gene: -; v_gene: TRBV29-1; j_gene: TRBJ2-5; CDR3aa: CSVDAGGKETQYF; CDR3nt: TGCAGCGTTGACGCAGGGGGGAAAGAGACCCAGTACTTC
len: 13; abundance: -; d_gene: TRBD1; v_gene: TRBV29-1; j_gene: TRBJ2-7; CDR3aa: CSVRDRGPYEQYF; CDR3nt: TGCAGCGTGCGGGACAGGGGGCCCTACGAGCAGTACTTC
len: 13; abundance: -; d_gene: -; v_gene: TRBV19; j_gene: TRBJ1-2; CDR3aa: CATNKGRDYGYTF; CDR3nt: TGTGCCACCAACAAGGGGAGGGACTATGGCTACACCTTC
len: 16; abundance: -; d_gene: TRBD2; v_gene: TRBV2; j_gene: TRBJ2-3; CDR3aa: CASRGLAATSTDTQYF; CDR3nt: TGTGCCAGCAGGGGACTAGCAGCCACTAGCACAGATACGCAGTATTTT
len: 16; abundance: -; d_gene: TRBD2; v_gene: TRBV19; j_gene: TRBJ2-7; CDR3aa: CASSNPGAGGSYEQYF; CDR3nt: TGTGCCAGTAGTAACCCGGGGGCGGGAGGATCCTACGAGCAGTACTTC
len: 14; abundance: -; d_gene: TRBD1; v_gene: TRBV5-1; j_gene: TRBJ2-7; CDR3aa: CASSSGTGDNLQYF; CDR3nt: TGCGCCAGCAGCTCCGGGACAGGGGATAACCTCCAGTACTTC
len: 18; abundance: -; d_gene: TRBD2; v_gene: TRBV10-1; j_gene: TRBJ2-1; CDR3aa: CASTAPPGLAGVVNEQFF; CDR3nt: TGCGCCAGCACGGCTCCCCCGGGACTAGCGGGAGTAGTCAATGAGCAGTTCTTC
len: 17; abundance: -; d_gene: -; v_gene: TRBV27; j_gene: TRBJ2-5; CDR3aa: CASSSYRASQGGETQYF; CDR3nt: TGTGCCAGCAGTTCTTACCGGGCCTCCCAAGGCGGGGAGACCCAGTACTTC
len: 14; abundance: -; d_gene: TRBD1; v_gene: TRBV2; j_gene: TRBJ1-1; CDR3aa: CATQWTGSRTEAFF; CDR3nt: TGTGCCACTCAATGGACAGGGTCGCGAACTGAAGCTTTCTTT
len: 14; abundance: -; d_gene: -; v_gene: TRBV9; j_gene: TRBJ2-1; CDR3aa: CASSPRGTYNEQFF; CDR3nt: TGTGCCAGCAGCCCAAGGGGGACCTACAATGAGCAGTTCTTC
len: 16; abundance: -; d_gene: -; v_gene: TRBV10-3; j_gene: TRBJ2-1; CDR3aa: CAITPASGLSLNEQFF; CDR3nt: TGTGCCATCACCCCTGCCTCCGGACTATCTCTGAATGAGCAGTTCTTC
len: 15; abundance: -; d_gene: -; v_gene: TRBV27; j_gene: TRBJ1-1; CDR3aa: CASSPSYRDTRAAFF; CDR3nt: TGTGCCAGCAGTCCTTCATACAGGGATACTCGTGCAGCTTTCTTT
len: 16; abundance: -; d_gene: -; v_gene: TRBV19; j_gene: TRBJ1-3; CDR3aa: CASSTSQGLSGNTIYF; CDR3nt: TGTGCCAGTAGTACCTCACAGGGCCTCTCTGGAAACACCATATATTTT
len: 15; abundance: -; d_gene: -; v_gene: TRBV2; j_gene: TRBJ2-1; CDR3aa: CASSDGAELYNEQFF; CDR3nt: TGTGCCAGCAGTGATGGGGCGGAACTCTACAATGAGCAGTTCTTC
len: 14; abundance: -; d_gene: TRBD1; v_gene: TRBV5-1; j_gene: TRBJ2-7; CDR3aa: CASSLGTGGGEQYF; CDR3nt: TGCGCCAGCAGCCTCGGGACAGGGGGCGGCGAGCAGTACTTC
len: 15; abundance: -; d_gene: -; v_gene: TRBV7-2; j_gene: TRBJ1-5; CDR3aa: CASSLALNSNQPQHF; CDR3nt: TGTGCCAGCAGCTTAGCACTTAATAGCAATCAGCCCCAGCATTTT
len: 14; abundance: once; d_gene: -; v_gene: TRBV29-1; j_gene: TRBJ2-7; CDR3aa: CSVRIRVGHYEQYF; CDR3nt: TGCAGCGTTCGTATCCGGGTTGGCCATTACGAGCAGTACTTC
len: 12; abundance: -; d_gene: TRBD1; v_gene: TRBV5-5; j_gene: TRBJ1-1; CDR3aa: CASSLTGDEAFF; CDR3nt: TGTGCCAGCAGCTTGACAGGGGATGAAGCTTTCTTT
len: 15; abundance: once; d_gene: TRBD2; v_gene: TRBV5-4; j_gene: TRBJ2-1; CDR3aa: CASSLGLAGLNEQFF; CDR3nt: TGTGCCAGCAGCCTAGGACTAGCGGGACTCAATGAGCAGTTCTTC
len: 12; abundance: -; d_gene: -; v_gene: TRBV28; j_gene: TRBJ2-7; CDR3aa: CASSLFRRGQYF; CDR3nt: TGTGCCAGCAGTTTATTTCGTCGGGGGCAGTACTTC
len: 14; abundance: -; d_gene: -; v_gene: TRBV28; j_gene: TRBJ2-2; CDR3aa: CASSSTGNTGELFF; CDR3nt: TGTGCCAGCAGTTCGACGGGAAACACCGGGGAGCTGTTTTTT
len: 16; abundance: -; d_gene: -; v_gene: TRBV27; j_gene: TRBJ2-7; CDR3aa: CASSIRSGRAPYEQYF; CDR3nt: TGTGCCAGCAGTATCAGGTCGGGCAGGGCTCCCTACGAGCAGTACTTC
len: 16; abundance: -; d_gene: -; v_gene: TRBV7-8; j_gene: TRBJ2-1; CDR3aa: CASSLEGGGWYNEQFF; CDR3nt: TGTGCCAGCAGCTTAGAGGGCGGCGGGTGGTACAATGAGCAGTTCTTC
len: 15; abundance: -; d_gene: TRBD1; v_gene: TRBV6-5; j_gene: TRBJ2-7; CDR3aa: CASSLRTGESYEQYF; CDR3nt: TGTGCCAGCAGCCTGAGGACAGGGGAGTCCTACGAGCAGTACTTC
len: 15; abundance: -; d_gene: TRBD2; v_gene: TRBV2; j_gene: TRBJ2-2; CDR3aa: CASNKLAGGTGELFF; CDR3nt: TGTGCCAGCAACAAACTAGCGGGAGGCACCGGGGAGCTGTTTTTT
len: 14; abundance: -; d_gene: -; v_gene: TRBV7-7; j_gene: TRBJ2-3; CDR3aa: CASSLGTSSDTQYF; CDR3nt: TGTGCCAGCAGCTTAGGTACTAGCAGCGATACGCAGTATTTT
len: 14; abundance: -; d_gene: -; v_gene: TRBV6-5; j_gene: TRBJ2-1; CDR3aa: CASSYSRGNNEQFF; CDR3nt: TGTGCCAGCAGTTACTCGCGAGGAAACAATGAGCAGTTCTTC
len: 15; abundance: once; d_gene: TRBD1; v_gene: TRBV11-1; j_gene: TRBJ1-1; CDR3aa: CASSARDRGHTEAFF; CDR3nt: TGTGCCAGCAGCGCCCGAGACAGGGGGCACACTGAAGCTTTCTTT
len: 15; abundance: once; d_gene: -; v_gene: TRBV4-2; j_gene: TRBJ1-5; CDR3aa: CASSQDGQPNQPQHF; CDR3nt: TGTGCCAGCAGCCAAGATGGGCAGCCCAATCAGCCCCAGCATTTT
len: 12; abundance: -; d_gene: TRBD2; v_gene: TRBV5-4; j_gene: TRBJ2-7; CDR3aa: CASSLEMAGESF; CDR3nt: TGTGCCAGCAGCTTGGAGATGGCGGGGGAGTCCTTC
len: 15; abundance: -; d_gene: -; v_gene: TRBV9; j_gene: TRBJ1-1; CDR3aa: CASRPHSLLNTEAFF; CDR3nt: TGTGCCAGCAGACCTCATAGCCTTTTGAACACTGAAGCTTTCTTT
len: 14; abundance: -; d_gene: -; v_gene: TRBV9; j_gene: TRBJ2-3; CDR3aa: CASSVSPITDTQYF; CDR3nt: TGTGCCAGCAGCGTATCCCCTATAACAGATACGCAGTATTTT
len: 16; abundance: -; d_gene: TRBD2; v_gene: TRBV27; j_gene: TRBJ2-1; CDR3aa: CASSWDGGYSYNEQFF; CDR3nt: TGTGCCAGCAGTTGGGACGGGGGGTACTCCTACAATGAGCAGTTCTTC
len: 15; abundance: -; d_gene: -; v_gene: TRBV5-1; j_gene: TRBJ2-2; CDR3aa: CASSLEGGRTGELFF; CDR3nt: TGCGCCAGCAGCTTGGAGGGGGGGCGTACCGGGGAGCTGTTTTTT
len: 14; abundance: -; d_gene: TRBD1; v_gene: TRBV18; j_gene: TRBJ1-5; CDR3aa: CASSPDRAVQPQHF; CDR3nt: TGTGCCAGCTCACCAGACAGGGCTGTTCAGCCCCAGCATTTT
len: 18; abundance: -; d_gene: TRBD2; v_gene: TRBV10-1; j_gene: TRBJ2-5; CDR3aa: CASSSYSRAGGPNETQYF; CDR3nt: TGCGCCAGCAGTTCATACTCGCGAGCGGGAGGGCCGAACGAGACCCAGTACTTC
len: 15; abundance: -; d_gene: TRBD2; v_gene: TRBV7-2; j_gene: TRBJ2-3; CDR3aa: CASSPRGGGADTQYF; CDR3nt: TGTGCCAGCAGCCCCCGGGGGGGCGGGGCAGATACGCAGTATTTT
len: 15; abundance: -; d_gene: -; v_gene: TRBV11-3; j_gene: TRBJ2-5; CDR3aa: CASSLATGAQETQYF; CDR3nt: TGTGCCAGCAGCTTAGCTACTGGGGCCCAAGAGACCCAGTACTTC
len: 16; abundance: -; d_gene: TRBD1; v_gene: TRBV28; j_gene: TRBJ1-5; CDR3aa: CASSSSTGGLNQPQHF; CDR3nt: TGTGCCAGCAGTTCCTCGACAGGGGGCCTCAATCAGCCCCAGCATTTT
len: 16; abundance: -; d_gene: TRBD2; v_gene: TRBV4-1; j_gene: TRBJ2-5; CDR3aa: CASSQERLAGDETQYF; CDR3nt: TGCGCCAGCAGCCAAGAAAGGCTAGCGGGAGACGAGACCCAGTACTTC
len: 15; abundance: -; d_gene: TRBD1; v_gene: TRBV25-1; j_gene: TRBJ1-6; CDR3aa: CASRPRTGGDSPLHF; CDR3nt: TGTGCCAGCAGACCCCGGACAGGGGGCGATTCACCCCTCCACTTT
len: 13; abundance: -; d_gene: -; v_gene: TRBV2; j_gene: TRBJ2-1; CDR3aa: CASSSRPVNEQFF; CDR3nt: TGTGCCAGCAGTTCGCGGCCGGTAAATGAGCAGTTCTTC
len: 14; abundance: -; d_gene: -; v_gene: TRBV5-1; j_gene: TRBJ1-2; CDR3aa: CASSLGEVGYGYTF; CDR3nt: TGCGCCAGCAGCTTGGGTGAGGTCGGGTATGGCTACACCTTC
len: 13; abundance: -; d_gene: -; v_gene: TRBV30; j_gene: TRBJ2-7; CDR3aa: CAWSRTGAYEQYF; CDR3nt: TGTGCCTGGAGTCGAACAGGAGCCTACGAGCAGTACTTC
len: 14; abundance: -; d_gene: -; v_gene: TRBV5-6; j_gene: TRBJ2-7; CDR3aa: CASSFVDLTYEQYF; CDR3nt: TGTGCCAGCAGCTTCGTGGACTTAACCTACGAGCAGTACTTC
len: 15; abundance: -; d_gene: TRBD1; v_gene: TRBV6-5; j_gene: TRBJ1-4; CDR3aa: CASSARQGGVEKLFF; CDR3nt: TGTGCCAGCAGTGCTCGACAGGGGGGGGTTGAAAAACTGTTTTTT
len: 16; abundance: -; d_gene: TRBD2; v_gene: TRBV11-2; j_gene: TRBJ2-5; CDR3aa: CASSSHWTSGTETQYF; CDR3nt: TGTGCCAGCAGCTCCCATTGGACTAGCGGGACTGAGACCCAGTACTTC
len: 15; abundance: few; d_gene: -; v_gene: TRBV7-2; j_gene: TRBJ1-5; CDR3aa: CASSPGGVIHQPQHF; CDR3nt: TGTGCCAGCAGCCCTGGAGGGGTAATTCATCAGCCCCAGCATTTT